This entry lists 32 T cell receptor beta chains sequenced from one sample in a study of T cells after yellow fever vaccination. TCRdb processed the 5' RACE reads anew with MiXCR; each CDR3 protein has one entry. In the table there are hundreds of thousands of distinct CDR3 sequences, roughly an eighth of which are singletons. The material was PBMCs, obtained on the day of the yellow fever booster vaccination. Receptors originate from a man younger than 40 who received the YFV17D yellow fever vaccine.

This clonotype was counted many times. The genes are TRBV5-6 and TRBJ2-5; maybe TRBD2 (5 bases). V dropped 6 bases and J dropped 4 bases, with 10 bases sitting between them. Per germline, CDR1 SGHDT and CDR2 YYEEEE. The CDR3 contains 12 residues. CDR3 bases: TGTGCCAGCAATTTCGCGGGAGAGACCCAGTACTTC. It codes for CASNFAGETQYF.

V is TRBV9 and J is TRBJ2-2; D remains unclear. This CDR3 spans 15 amino acids. Germline CDR1 SGDLS, CDR2 YYNGEE. The V and J ends lost 4 bases and 1 base respectively, with 11 bases between them. In DNA, the CDR3 is TGTGCCAGCAGCCACAGTATGAGGAACACCGGGGAGCTGTTTTTT. Protein product: CASSHSMRNTGELFF. Variable domain in full (rest from reference TRBV9 and TRBJ2-2): DSGVTQTPKHLITATGQRVTLRCSPRSGDLSVYWYQQSLDQGLQFLIQYYNGEERAKGNILERFSAQQFPDLHSELNLSSLELGDSALYFCASSHSMRNTGELFFGEGSRLTVL.

This clonotype was detected a few times. The chain uses TRBV27 and TRBJ2-1; TRBD2 matches 11 bases. Germline trimming cut 5 bases from V and 2 bases from J; bases unmatched to any gene: 2. The CDR3 contains 15 residues. Per germline, CDR1 MNHEY and CDR2 SMNVEV (reference sequence). The CDR3 sequence: CASSKLAGAYNEQFF. In nucleotides, the CDR3 is TGTGCCAGCAGTAAACTAGCGGGGGCCTACAATGAGCAGTTCTTC.

This clonotype was observed a few times. The genes are TRBV7-9 and TRBJ1-2; no definite D call. Germline CDR1 is SEHNR and CDR2 is FQNEAQ (reference sequence). The CDR3 consists of 10 residues. Trimming took 4 bases from V and 13 from J, leaving 10 bases between them. CDR3 sequence (DNA): TGTGCCAGCAGCTCATATGTGGTCACCTTC. This sequence encodes CASSSYVVTF.

This clonotype was seen ten or more times. J is TRBJ2-7 and V is TRBV5-1; perhaps D is TRBD1 or TRBD2 (5 bases each). Germline V CDR1 and CDR2: SGHRS, YFSETQ. The CDR3 loop spans 12 amino acids. Trimming shortened V by 4 bases and J by 3 bases, and 8 bases separated the two germline ends. CDR3 DNA: TGCGCCAGCAGCGGGGACGGCTACGAGCAGTACTTC. Its protein is CASSGDGYEQYF. The variable domain in full, completed from reference TRBV5-1 and TRBJ2-7, reads KAGVTQTPRYLIKTRGQQVTLSCSPISGHRSVSWYQQTPGQGLQFLFEYFSETQRNKGNFPGRFSGRQFSNSRSEMNVSTLELGDSALYLCASSGDGYEQYFGPGTRLTVT.

This clonotype has a handful of counts. The CDR3 bases are TGCGCCAGCAGCCCCAGGATCGGGGACGAGCAGTACTTC. The encoded protein is CASSPRIGDEQYF. This chain joins TRBV4-3 and TRBJ2-7; D is perhaps TRBD2 (5 bases). Trimming removed 4 bases from V and 5 bases from J, with 12 bases in between. The CDR3 runs to 13 residues. CDR1 is LGHNA, CDR2 YSLEER, per germline.

In this sample, this clonotype turned up a few times. This sequence joins TRBV29-1 and TRBJ2-7, with TRBD1 matching over 10 bases. This CDR3 is 14 amino acids long. V lost 4 bases to trimming and J lost 1 base; unmatched junction nucleotides: 4. CDR1 and CDR2 (germline): SQVTM, ANQGSEA. The CDR3 sequence is CSVVGTGESYEQYF. The CDR3 coding sequence is TGCAGCGTTGTTGGGACAGGGGAGTCCTACGAGCAGTACTTC.

This clonotype was counted many times. The J gene is TRBJ1-5, the V gene TRBV30; D is undetermined. CDR1 and CDR2 (germline): GTSNPN, SVGIG (reference sequence). V lost 2 bases and J lost 0, with 8 bases in between. The CDR3 is 14 residues long. The CDR3, as DNA: TGTGCCTGGAGTTCTCGGATTAGCAATCAGCCCCAGCATTTT. It codes for CAWSSRISNQPQHF. Using reference TRBV30 and TRBJ1-5 for the parts outside the CDR3, the full variable domain is SQTIHQWPATLVQPVGSPLSLECTVEGTSNPNLYWYRQAAGRGLQLLFYSVGIGQISSEVPQNLSASRPQDRQFILSSKKLLLSDSGFYLCAWSSRISNQPQHFGDGTRLSIL.

There are a few counts of this clonotype. The chain uses TRBV9 and TRBJ2-1; 7 bases are a match to TRBD1. The ends lost 0 bases at V and 6 bases at J; junction bases unmatched: 6. The CDR3 is 15 amino acids. Germline CDR1 is SGDLS and CDR2 is YYNGEE. CDR3 nucleotide sequence: TGTGCCAGCAGCGTAGCTCCGTCAGGGGGCAATGAGCAGTTCTTC. It yields the protein CASSVAPSGGNEQFF. The entire variable domain, with the rest obtained from reference TRBV9 and TRBJ2-1, is as follows: DSGVTQTPKHLITATGQRVTLRCSPRSGDLSVYWYQQSLDQGLQFLIQYYNGEERAKGNILERFSAQQFPDLHSELNLSSLELGDSALYFCASSVAPSGGNEQFFGPGTRLTVL.

The gene calls are TRBV28 and TRBJ1-2; D is unresolved. Deletions cut 3 bases from V and 6 bases from J, with 5 bases between. This CDR3 is built from 11 residues. CDR1 is MDHEN, CDR2 SYDVKM, per germline. Here the CDR3 DNA reads TGTGCCAGCAGTTTCCAGCATGGCTACACCTTC. Translating gives CASSFQHGYTF.

This clonotype was counted a few times. The chain joins TRBV7-8 to TRBJ2-2; no clear D. Germline CDR1 SGHVS, CDR2 FQNEAQ. The CDR3 is 12 residues long. CDR3 DNA: TGTGCTTCTTTTGGGTACACCGGGGAGCTGTTTTTT. Translating it yields CASFGYTGELFF.

This chain links TRBV4-2 with TRBJ2-7; D possibly corresponds to TRBD1 (7 bases). The CDR3 covers 13 residues. Between the trimmed V and J ends, which lost 4 bases and 5 bases, there was a span of 12 bases. Germline CDR1 is LGHNA and CDR2 is YNFKEQ. DNA for the CDR3: TGTGCCAGCAGCCGACAGGGAGGAAACGAGCAGTACTTC. Translated, it gives CASSRQGGNEQYF.

The chain links TRBV9 to TRBJ2-5; the D gene is possibly TRBD1 (5 bases). The CDR3 consists of 15 residues. V dropped 4 bases and J dropped 5 bases, with 18 bases sitting between them. Germline V gene lookup returns CDR1 SGDLS and CDR2 YYNGEE. The CDR3 protein is CASSPQDGAFETQYF. The CDR3, as DNA: TGTGCCAGCAGCCCACAGGACGGAGCGTTCGAGACCCAGTACTTC.

The rearrangement uses TRBV5-1 and TRBJ2-3, with 9 bases identical to TRBD2. The CDR3 is 15 residues long. From germline, CDR1 is SGHRS and CDR2 YFSETQ. Trimming at V came to 5 bases and at J to 4 bases, leaving 8 bases not matched to a gene. CDR3 nucleotide sequence: TGCGCCAGCAGTTGGTCGGCGGGAGGGTCAGATACGCAGTATTTT. This encodes CASSWSAGGSDTQYF.

The rearrangement joins TRBV20-1 to TRBJ2-3; TRBD2 matches at 11 bases. The CDR3 is 15 residues long. The germline V gene has CDR1 DFQATT and CDR2 SNEGSKA (reference sequence). With V trimmed by 8 bases and J by 2 bases, 9 bases remained unmatched. The CDR3 region is CSHTGTSGTTDTQYF. The CDR3 DNA is TGCAGTCACACCGGGACTAGCGGCACCACAGATACGCAGTATTTT.

This clonotype has just a few counts. V usage is TRBV10-3 and J usage is TRBJ1-2, with 8 bases aligning to TRBD1. The CDR3 loop spans 13 amino acids. V gave up 10 bases and J gave up 7 bases; unmatched junction bases: 11. CDR1 and CDR2 (germline): ENHRY, SYGVKD. CDR3 in DNA: TGTGCCACCAGACAGGGGAATCTCTCTGGCTACACCTTC. It is translated as CATRQGNLSGYTF.

The rearrangement uses TRBV29-1 and TRBJ1-1; D uncertain. The CDR3 is 15 amino acids. The V end lost 6 bases, the J end lost 4 bases, and 21 bases lay between the germline ends. Germline-derived CDR1 and CDR2 are SQVTM and ANQGSEA. The CDR3 region has the DNA TGCAGCGTGCGCGGTCGATTGGCAGAGAGCACTGAAGCTTTCTTT. Its protein is CSVRGRLAESTEAFF.

This clonotype appeared a few times. This chain links TRBV20-1 with TRBJ1-4, with D possibly TRBD1 on 6 matching bases. V was clipped by 8 bases and J by 7 bases, with 20 bases between them. The CDR3 spans 14 residues. CDR1 is DFQATT, CDR2 SNEGSKA, per germline (reference sequence). CDR3 amino acids: CSTTSRTGFEKLFF. The CDR3 DNA reads as TGCAGTACCACCTCTCGAACAGGGTTTGAAAAACTGTTTTTT.

This clonotype came up a few times. The chain joins TRBV2 to TRBJ1-5, with TRBD1 identical over 7 bases. The germline V gene has CDR1 SNHLY and CDR2 FYNNEI. The ends lost 8 bases at V and 6 bases at J; junction bases unmatched: 7. CDR3 size: 13 residues. CDR3 sequence (DNA): TGTGCCAGCTGCGACAGGGAGGGTCAGCCCCAGCATTTT. Translating it yields CASCDREGQPQHF.

The gene calls are TRBV7-3 and TRBJ2-3, with unresolved D. The CDR3 contains 14 residues. V was cut by 3 bases and J by 4 bases, with 11 bases left in between. Germline loops: CDR1 SGHTA, CDR2 FQGTGA. Here the CDR3 reads CASSFGRTSDTQYF. CDR3 coding DNA: TGTGCCAGCAGCTTTGGCAGGACCTCAGATACGCAGTATTTT.

For the CDR3, the DNA is TGCAGTGCTAAACAGGGTCTCACTGAAGCTTTCTTT. Translating gives CSAKQGLTEAFF. This chain connects TRBV20-1 to TRBJ1-1, with a weak D call TRBD1 (6 bases). The germline CDR1 and CDR2 sequences are DFQATT and SNEGSKA (reference sequence). The CDR3 length is 12 residues. V was trimmed by 4 bases and J by 4 bases, leaving 10 bases between them.

This chain joins TRBV12-3 or TRBV12-4 and TRBJ2-1, with D perhaps matching TRBD1 (6 bases). CDR3 length equals 18 residues. The V end lost 6 bases, the J end lost 4 bases, and 25 bases lay between the germline ends. This chain's CDR3 is CASSLRKLNRVGYNEQFF. CDR3 coding DNA: TGTGCCAGCAGCCTTAGGAAGCTTAACAGGGTGGGGTACAATGAGCAGTTCTTC.

The sample holds a few counts of this clonotype. The genes are TRBV28 and TRBJ2-1; D gene unclear. This CDR3 has 16 residues. V gave up 6 bases and J gave up 0 bases, with 15 bases separating them. Germline CDR1 reads MDHEN; CDR2 reads SYDVKM. The CDR3 sequence: CASSASGGSSYNEQFF. The CDR3, as DNA: TGTGCCAGCAGCGCCTCCGGCGGCAGCTCCTACAATGAGCAGTTCTTC.

This chain joins TRBV9 and TRBJ2-1, with D unclear. Trimming took 4 bases from V and 0 from J, leaving 14 bases between them. Germline CDR1 reads SGDLS; CDR2 reads YYNGEE. This CDR3 is built from 16 residues. CDR3 protein: CASSPSGQSSYNEQFF. The CDR3 nucleotides read TGTGCCAGCAGCCCCTCCGGGCAAAGCTCCTACAATGAGCAGTTCTTC.

This clonotype was recorded many times. The chain is built from TRBV29-1 and TRBJ2-5; D is perhaps TRBD2 (5 bases). Deletions cut 7 bases from V and 5 bases from J, with 14 bases between. Germline V gene data show CDR1 as SQVTM and CDR2 as ANQGSEA. The CDR3 covers 12 residues. CDR3 loop: CSAGPSGETQYF. CDR3 in DNA: TGCAGCGCCGGGCCTTCGGGGGAGACCCAGTACTTC.

V usage is TRBV14 and J usage is TRBJ2-1; 9 bases line up with TRBD2. V was clipped by 1 base and J by 6 bases; unmatched bases: 10. The length of the CDR3 is 17 residues. Germline V gives CDR1 SGHDN, CDR2 FVKESK. The CDR3 loop is CASSQGDGTSLTNEQFF. CDR3 coding DNA: TGTGCCAGCAGCCAAGGGGATGGGACTAGCCTTACCAATGAGCAGTTCTTC. The entire variable domain, with the rest obtained from reference TRBV14 and TRBJ2-1, is as follows: EAGVTQFPSHSVIEKGQTVTLRCDPISGHDNLYWYRRVMGKEIKFLLHFVKESKQDESGMPNNRFLAERTGGTYSTLKVQPAELEDSGVYFCASSQGDGTSLTNEQFFGPGTRLTVL.

The chain joins TRBV7-2 to TRBJ2-1; D possibly corresponds to TRBD1 (5 bases). The V end was cut by 3 bases, the J end by 10 bases, with 10 bases between. This CDR3 is 12 amino acids long. Germline lookup yields CDR1 SGHTA and CDR2 FQGNSA. CDR3 sequence: CASSLSGFEQFF. The CDR3 region has the DNA TGTGCCAGCAGCTTGTCAGGGTTCGAGCAGTTCTTC.

This clonotype was recorded at least ten times. This chain joins TRBV7-2 and TRBJ2-1; 8 positions agree with TRBD2. The CDR3 sequence is 16 residues long. Germline values: CDR1 SGHTA, CDR2 FQGNSA. V shed 6 bases, J shed 0 bases, and the junction held 7 bases outside the gene matches. In DNA form, the CDR3 reads TGTGCCAGCAGAATGGGCGGGGGGAGCTCCTACAATGAGCAGTTCTTC. This gives the protein CASRMGGGSSYNEQFF. Full variable domain (missing parts from reference TRBV7-2 and TRBJ2-1): GAGVSQSPSNKVTEKGKDVELRCDPISGHTALYWYRQSLGQGLEFLIYFQGNSAPDKSGLPSDRFSAERTGGSVSTLTIQRTQQEDSAVYLCASRMGGGSSYNEQFFGPGTRLTVL.

This chain connects TRBV11-1 to TRBJ2-5; 7 bases line up with TRBD1. V was clipped by 4 bases and J by 1 base; unmatched bases: 15. Germline V lookup: CDR1 SGHAT, CDR2 FQDESV (reference sequence). This CDR3 spans 18 amino acids. The CDR3 spells CASSWLTHPQGTQETQYF. The CDR3 nucleotides are TGTGCCAGCAGCTGGCTCACTCACCCACAGGGGACCCAAGAGACCCAGTACTTC.

This clonotype was seen more than once but under ten times. The chain employs TRBV7-8 and TRBJ2-3, with D possibly being TRBD1 or TRBD2 (5 bases each). Trimming took 2 bases from V and 0 from J, leaving 9 bases between them. Germline CDR1 reads SGHVS; CDR2 reads FQNEAQ. CDR3 length: 15 amino acids. CDR3 DNA sequence: TGTGCCAGCAGCTTACCGGGGCGTAGCACAGATACGCAGTATTTT. This encodes CASSLPGRSTDTQYF. Together with reference TRBV7-8 and TRBJ2-3, the CDR3 gives the full variable domain: GAGVSQSPRYKVAKRGQDVALRCDPISGHVSLFWYQQALGQGPEFLTYFQNEAQLDKSGLPSDRFFAERPEGSVSTLKIQRTQQEDSAVYLCASSLPGRSTDTQYFGPGTRLTVL.

This clonotype was detected a few times. The chain uses TRBV11-2 and TRBJ2-5; D is perhaps TRBD2 (5 bases). Germline V CDR1 and CDR2: SGHAT, FQNNGV. Trimming took off 4 bases at V and 5 bases at J, with 26 bases between the two ends. The CDR3 contains 18 residues. CDR3 in amino acids: CASSSLFASPSSQETQYF. The CDR3, as DNA: TGTGCCAGCAGCTCATTGTTCGCTAGCCCCTCAAGTCAGGAGACCCAGTACTTC.

The chain couples TRBV10-2 to TRBJ2-7; no clear D gene. Between the trimmed V and J ends, which lost 2 bases and 7 bases, there was a span of 9 bases. This CDR3 has 12 residues. Germline V gene lookup returns CDR1 WSHSY and CDR2 SAAADI. The CDR3 DNA sequence: TGCGCCAGCAGTGAGGCTGCTTCAGAGCAGTACTTC. It encodes CASSEAASEQYF.